This T cell receptor beta chain originates from a study of shared clonotypes between healthy human individuals. The CDR3 totals 12 residues. Germline values: CDR1 MDHEN, CDR2 SYDVKM. Healthy adults negative for HIV, lacking recent acute infections or vaccinations, served as donors. Study results and limitations: Clonotypes shared by all four donors outscored non-shared clonotypes in generation probability. In a handful of donors, around 5% of naive CD4 clonotypes appeared in common. Memory subsets generally showed lower estimated richness than naive subsets.

This table comes from immunoSEQ multiplex PCR, and its TCRdb copy is limited to in-frame clones, with some not included. In the table there are about 1.1 million clones, approximately 80% of which are singletons. Notes on this clone: The antigen is unknown. The junction and the germline gene differ at one end; a read error may be behind it.

The V and J genes are TRBV28 and TRBJ2-7; 7 nucleotides agree with TRBD2. The sequence was obtained from a man younger than 35 in good health. Some clones in this sample may be carry-over from other donors' samples. The sample was memory CD4+ T cells from PBMCs. Subset indicated: CD45RA-negative fraction. The DNA of the CDR3 is TGTGCCAGCAGCGCCCCCAACCTAGCGGATTCATTC. Residues: CASSAPNLADSF.